These 15 T cell receptor beta chains were all obtained from the same sample, sequenced in a study of T cell clonality in common variable immunodeficiency. Clones were read by immunoSEQ multiplex PCR, and TCRdb kept only the in-frame ones, dropping some. The sample shows tens of thousands of clones, none of them appearing just once. Specimen: peripheral blood mononuclear cells. The receptors were sampled from a person between 18 and 75 years old in good health.

This clone was counted at least ten times. The sequenced fragment ends 3 residues before the CDR3 boundary, so the rest is inferred from the germline J gene. V and J are TRBV20-1 and TRBJ2-1; D gene unclear. Trimming shortened V by 0 bases and J by 8 bases, and 14 bases separated the two germline ends. CDR1 is DFQATT, CDR2 SNEGSKA, per germline (reference sequence). The CDR3 sequence is 14 residues long. CDR3 loop: CSARDRAQADEQFF. Partial CDR3 DNA: TGCAGTGCTAGAGATAGGGCCCAGGCCGATGAG.

This clone was picked up many times. The part of the CDR3 DNA that was read is TGTGCCAGCAGCTTATCGGGGGGCACAGATACG. Its protein product is CASSLSGGTDT. The CDR3 as a whole reads CASSLSGGTDTQYF. This chain uses TRBV7-3 with TRBJ2-3; tentative D call: TRBD2 (6 bases). Coverage ceases 3 residues before the CDR3 finishes, and the germline J gene fills in the end. Trimming cost V 2 bases and J 1 base, with 7 bases left between them. CDR3 length equals 14 residues. Looked up from germline, CDR1 is SGHTA and CDR2 is FQGTGA.

This clone occurred many times. With the read ending 3 residues before the CDR3 end, the germline J gene is used to fill in that end. The J gene is TRBJ2-1, the V gene TRBV12-3 or TRBV12-4; TRBD2 agrees at 7 bases. The CDR3 totals 15 residues. Trimming at V came to 6 bases and at J to 4 bases, leaving 9 bases not matched to a gene. CDR3 in amino acids: CASSLLGLPYNEQFF. The covered CDR3 bases are TGTGCCAGCAGCCTGTTGGGACTACCATACAATGAG.

This clone was found many times. Sequence at one end of the junction differs from germline and may be a read error. The sequence runs out 3 residues before the end of the CDR3; the remainder is reconstructed from the germline J gene. The genes are TRBV4-2 and TRBJ1-4, with 10 bases lining up with TRBD1. The length of the CDR3 is 15 residues. The germline V gene encodes CDR1 LGHNA and CDR2 YNFKEQ. The CDR3 loop reads CASSRTGTGDEKLFF. The CDR3 bases that were read are TGCGCCAGCAGCCGGACCGGGACAGGGGACGAAAAA.

Many counts were recorded for this clone. The read ends 3 residues early relative to the CDR3; the germline J gene fills the gap. The V call is TRBV11-2, the J call TRBJ2-3; TRBD2 matches 9 bases. With V trimmed by 5 bases and J by 4 bases, 7 bases remained unmatched. Germline V gene data show CDR1 as SGHAT and CDR2 as FQNNGV. CDR3 size: 15 residues. The CDR3 spells CASSRWTSEADTQYF. CDR3 DNA, as far as it was read: TGTGCCAGCAGCCGATGGACTAGCGAAGCAGATACG.

This clone came up many times. The CDR3 end falls 3 residues outside the read, so it is completed with the germline J gene. The genes are TRBV28 and TRBJ2-7, with 14 bases fitting TRBD2. With V trimmed by 6 bases and J by 0 bases, 7 bases remained unmatched. Germline lookup yields CDR1 MDHEN and CDR2 SYDVKM. The CDR3 length is 17 residues. The CDR3 DNA, read in part, is TGTGCCAGCAGGCGAAGGACTAGCGGGGGGAGCTCCTACGAG. As protein: CASRRRTSGGSSYE. The whole CDR3 protein reads CASRRRTSGGSSYEQYF.

The CDR3 is CASTHISGTGGSYEQYF. Partial CDR3 DNA: TGTGCCAGTACCCATATAAGTGGGACAGGGGGCTCCTACGAG. The gene calls are TRBV19 and TRBJ2-7; 11 nucleotides align to TRBD1. The read stops 3 residues short of the end of the CDR3; the missing end is completed from the germline J gene. The trim removed 7 bases at V and 0 bases at J, leaving 11 bases unmatched. Germline loops: CDR1 LNHDA, CDR2 SQIVND (reference sequence). The CDR3 covers 17 residues.

There are many counts of this clone. Coverage ceases 3 residues before the CDR3 finishes, and the germline J gene fills in the end. This sequence joins TRBV12-3 or TRBV12-4 and TRBJ2-7, with a tentative D call TRBD2 (5 bases). Trimming left V 3 bases short and J 3 bases short, with 12 bases between. The CDR3 is 14 amino acids. CDR3 amino acids: CASSLGGWYYEQYF. CDR3 bases read: TGTGCCAGCAGTTTGGGCGGGTGGTACTACGAG.

As to this clone: With the read ending 3 residues before the CDR3 end, the germline J gene is used to fill in that end. The chain couples TRBV5-1 to TRBJ2-2; D unclear. The germline V and J ends were trimmed by 1 base and 1 base, with 8 bases remaining between them. The CDR3 length is 15 residues. CDR1 and CDR2 (germline): SGHRS, YFSETQ. Incomplete CDR3 DNA: TGCGCCAGCAGCTTGTATTCAGGGAACACCGGGGAG. It is translated as CASSLYSGNTGE. The full CDR3 reads CASSLYSGNTGELFF.

Comments on this clone: The read is 3 residues too short to cover the CDR3 end, so that end is filled in from the germline J gene. The V and J genes are TRBV19 and TRBJ1-1, with D possibly TRBD1 on 6 matching bases. Germline values: CDR1 LNHDA, CDR2 SQIVND (reference sequence). The length of the CDR3 is 14 residues. Deletions cut 2 bases from V and 6 bases from J, with 13 bases between. This CDR3 reads CASSISGDIAEAFF. The sequenced part of the CDR3 DNA is TGTGCCAGTAGTATATCAGGGGATATAGCTGAA.

This clone was detected ten times or more. The read ends 3 residues shy of where the CDR3 ends; the end is completed using the germline J gene. This rearrangement joins TRBV7-9 to TRBJ2-1, with D perhaps matching TRBD1 (5 bases). The CDR3 runs 13 residues. Germline V gives CDR1 SEHNR, CDR2 FQNEAQ (reference sequence). The V end was cut by 4 bases, the J end by 4 bases, with 8 bases between. This CDR3 reads CASSSDRYNEQFF. Incomplete CDR3 DNA: TGTGCCAGCAGCTCCGACAGATACAATGAG.

This clone was recorded many times. Read data end 3 residues before the CDR3 end; the end is taken from the germline J gene. The chain is built from TRBV14 and TRBJ1-1, with D possibly TRBD1 on 6 matching bases. The CDR3 is 14 amino acids. Germline assignment: CDR1 SGHDN and CDR2 FVKESK. Trimming removed 1 base from V and 6 bases from J, with 12 bases in between. The covered CDR3 bases are TGTGCCAGCAGCCAAGCACAGGGCAGGTCTGAA. Its protein is CASSQAQGRSE. The complete CDR3 sequence is CASSQAQGRSEAFF.

This clone was seen ten or more times. The read falls 3 residues short of the CDR3 end, and the missing part is taken from the germline J gene. The chain is built from TRBV12-3 or TRBV12-4 and TRBJ2-5; weak D call: TRBD1 (6 bases). CDR3 length: 16 residues. The ends were cut back, 1 base at V and 4 bases at J, with 16 bases in the middle. Partial CDR3 DNA: TGTGCCAGCAGTTTAGTGGGGGCAGGCCGGGGAGAGACC. Its protein is CASSLVGAGRGET. Given in full, the CDR3 is CASSLVGAGRGETQYF.

In this sample, this clone turned up many times. The read ends 3 residues before the CDR3 terminus; that terminus is restored from the germline J gene. V is TRBV3-1 (or the pseudogene TRBV3-2) and J is TRBJ2-1; maybe TRBD1 (6 bases). Per germline, CDR1 LGHDT and CDR2 YNNKEL (reference sequence). This CDR3 comprises 16 residues. Trimming removed 3 bases at V and 3 bases at J, with 15 bases between. The CDR3 sequence is CASSQNPGTRYNEQFF. The sequenced part of the CDR3 DNA is TGTGCCAGCAGCCAGAACCCGGGGACACGCTACAATGAG.

This clone was found many times. From the germline J gene comes the end of the CDR3, since the read stops 3 residues before it. The chain joins TRBV19 to TRBJ1-4; D is unresolved. The V gene's germline CDR1 is LNHDA and CDR2 SQIVND (reference sequence). The germline V and J ends were trimmed by 3 bases and 3 bases, with 5 bases remaining between them. The CDR3 has 13 amino acids. The CDR3 sequence is CASSMTANEKLFF. The sequenced part of the CDR3 DNA is TGTGCCAGTAGTATGACTGCTAATGAAAAA.